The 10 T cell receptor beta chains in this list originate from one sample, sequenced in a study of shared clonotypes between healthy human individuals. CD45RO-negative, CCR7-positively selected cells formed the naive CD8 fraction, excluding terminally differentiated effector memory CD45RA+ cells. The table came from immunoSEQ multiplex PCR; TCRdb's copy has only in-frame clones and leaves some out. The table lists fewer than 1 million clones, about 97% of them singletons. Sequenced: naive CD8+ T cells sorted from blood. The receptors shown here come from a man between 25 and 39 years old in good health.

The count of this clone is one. The CDR3 protein is CASSQGQISGNTIYF. The CDR3 nucleotides read TGCGCCAGCAGCCAGGGACAGATCTCTGGAAACACCATATATTTT. The chain couples TRBV4-1 to TRBJ1-3, with 7 bases identical to TRBD1. Trimming cost V 3 bases and J 0 bases; bases outside gene matches: 2. CDR1 MGHRA and CDR2 YSYEKL come from the germline V gene. The CDR3 covers 15 residues.

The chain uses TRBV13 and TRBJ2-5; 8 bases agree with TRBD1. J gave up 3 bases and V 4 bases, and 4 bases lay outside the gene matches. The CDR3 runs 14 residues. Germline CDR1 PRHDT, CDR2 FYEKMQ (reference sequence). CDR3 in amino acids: CASSSGQGEETQYF. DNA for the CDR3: TGTGCCAGCAGCTCCGGACAGGGAGAAGAGACCCAGTACTTC.

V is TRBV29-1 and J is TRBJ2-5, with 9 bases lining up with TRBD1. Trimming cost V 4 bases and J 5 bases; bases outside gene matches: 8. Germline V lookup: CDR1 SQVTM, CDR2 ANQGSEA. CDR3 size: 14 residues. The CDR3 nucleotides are TGCAGCGTTGGGCTCGGACAGGGGTATGAGACCCAGTACTTC. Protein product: CSVGLGQGYETQYF.

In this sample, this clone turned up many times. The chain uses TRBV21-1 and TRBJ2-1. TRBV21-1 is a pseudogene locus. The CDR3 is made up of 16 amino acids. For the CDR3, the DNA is TGTGCCAGCAGCAAAGGTCCAGGACCATCCTACAATGAGCAGTTCTTC. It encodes CASSKGPGPSYNEQFF.

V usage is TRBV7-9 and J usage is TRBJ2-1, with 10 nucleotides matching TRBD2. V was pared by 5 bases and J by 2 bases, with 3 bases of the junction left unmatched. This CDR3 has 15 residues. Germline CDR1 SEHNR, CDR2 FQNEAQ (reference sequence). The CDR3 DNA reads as TGTGCCAGCAGCGGGACTAGCGACCCCTACAATGAGCAGTTCTTC. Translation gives CASSGTSDPYNEQFF.

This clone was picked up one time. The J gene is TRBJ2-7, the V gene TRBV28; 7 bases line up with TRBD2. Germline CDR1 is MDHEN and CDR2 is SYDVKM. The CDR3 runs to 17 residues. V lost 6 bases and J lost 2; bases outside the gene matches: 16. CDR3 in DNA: TGTGCCAGCAGCCGTGCCACCTCCGGACTAGTCACCTACGAGCAGTACTTC. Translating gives CASSRATSGLVTYEQYF.

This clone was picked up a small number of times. The CDR3 is CASSQEGAQYF. The CDR3 DNA reads TGCGCCAGCAGCCAAGAGGGGGCGCAGTACTTC. This chain links TRBV4-1 with TRBJ2-7, with D maybe TRBD1 (6 bases). The CDR3 length is 11 residues. Germline V CDR1 and CDR2: MGHRA, YSYEKL. V lost 0 bases to trimming and J lost 9 bases, with 6 bases between them.

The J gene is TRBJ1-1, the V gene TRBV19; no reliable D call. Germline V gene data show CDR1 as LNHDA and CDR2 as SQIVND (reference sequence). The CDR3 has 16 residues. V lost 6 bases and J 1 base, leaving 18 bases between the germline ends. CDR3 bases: TGTGCCAGTAGAATAAACGGCAACAGAAAGAACACTGAAGCTTTCTTT. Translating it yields CASRINGNRKNTEAFF.

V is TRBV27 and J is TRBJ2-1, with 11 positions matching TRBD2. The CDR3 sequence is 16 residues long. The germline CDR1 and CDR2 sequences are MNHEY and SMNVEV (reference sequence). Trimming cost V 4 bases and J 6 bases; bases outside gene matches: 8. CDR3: CASSSPGLAGGNEQFF. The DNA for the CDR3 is TGTGCCAGCAGTTCCCCAGGACTAGCGGGTGGCAATGAGCAGTTCTTC.

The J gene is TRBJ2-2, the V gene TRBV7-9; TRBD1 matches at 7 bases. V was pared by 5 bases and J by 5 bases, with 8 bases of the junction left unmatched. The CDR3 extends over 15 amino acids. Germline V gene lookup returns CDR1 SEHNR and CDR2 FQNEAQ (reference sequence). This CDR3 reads CASSTRTGETGELFF. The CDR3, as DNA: TGTGCCAGCAGCACACGGACAGGTGAAACCGGGGAGCTGTTTTTT.